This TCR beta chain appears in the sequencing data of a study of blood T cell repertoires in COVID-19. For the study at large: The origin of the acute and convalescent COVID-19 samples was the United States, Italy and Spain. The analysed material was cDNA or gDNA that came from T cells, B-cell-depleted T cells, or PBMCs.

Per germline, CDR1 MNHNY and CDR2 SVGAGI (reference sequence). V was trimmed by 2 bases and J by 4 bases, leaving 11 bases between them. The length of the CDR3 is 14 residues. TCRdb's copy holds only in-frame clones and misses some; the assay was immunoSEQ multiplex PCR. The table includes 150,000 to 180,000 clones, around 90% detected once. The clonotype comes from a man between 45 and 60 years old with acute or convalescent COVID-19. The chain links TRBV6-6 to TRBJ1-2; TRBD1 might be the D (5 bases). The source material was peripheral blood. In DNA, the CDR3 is TGTGCCAGCAGTTACATGGAGGGGAGCTATGGCTACACCTTC. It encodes CASSYMEGSYGYTF.